Below, 17 T cell receptor beta chains from the same sample are listed, as sequenced in a study of beta chain features in type 1 diabetes. Study-wide points: Within each of all four CD4+ subsets, Type 1 diabetes patients had TCRB CDR3s that were moderately but significantly shorter.

Antigens of these TCRs are unknown. What was sequenced were expressed TCRB transcripts, since all of the isolated RNA had been reverse transcribed. Method: immunoSEQ multiplex PCR; TCRdb's copy keeps in-frame clones and lacks some. This sample has approximately 160,000 clones, with over 55% found just once. Sequencing input: naive CD4+ T cells from blood. The receptors were sampled from a man under 40 with type 1 diabetes.

Points on this clone: Distinct nucleotide sequences in the sample also encode this CDR3. V usage is TRBV18 and J usage is TRBJ2-3; the D is unclear. The CDR3 length is 11 residues. Germline-derived CDR1 and CDR2 are KGHSH and LQKENI. V lost 2 bases and J 3 bases, leaving 0 bases between the germline ends. The CDR3 nucleotides are TGTGCCAGCTCACCAACAGATACGCAGTATTTT. Amino acid sequence: CASSPTDTQYF.

This clone was detected a few times. The chain combines TRBV30 with TRBJ2-5, with D perhaps being TRBD1 or TRBD2 (6 bases each). CDR3 length equals 13 residues. In germline, CDR1 is GTSNPN, CDR2 SVGIG (reference sequence). V gave up 5 bases and J gave up 5 bases, with 15 bases separating them. In DNA form, the CDR3 reads TGTGCCTGGGACCCCGGGGGCAGGGAGACCCAGTACTTC. Amino acids: CAWDPGGRETQYF.

V is TRBV30 and J is TRBJ2-7; no clear D gene. The CDR3 consists of 13 residues. CDR1 and CDR2 (germline): GTSNPN, SVGIG (reference sequence). Trimming pared 1 base from V and 1 base from J, leaving 8 bases between. The CDR3 protein is CAWSDGPSYEQYF. Written as DNA, the CDR3 is TGTGCCTGGAGTGACGGCCCATCCTACGAGCAGTACTTC.

The chain employs TRBV5-1 and TRBJ2-1; 10 nucleotides match TRBD2. The CDR3 covers 15 residues. Looked up from germline, CDR1 is SGHRS and CDR2 is YFSETQ. V gave up 4 bases and J gave up 4 bases; unmatched junction bases: 5. CDR3 DNA: TGCGCCAGCAGCCCTAGCGGGGGATCTTACAATGAGCAGTTCTTC. Its protein is CASSPSGGSYNEQFF.

This clone was picked up a small number of times. The J gene is TRBJ2-7, the V gene TRBV29-1, with 8 bases aligning to TRBD1. Germline lookup yields CDR1 SQVTM and CDR2 ANQGSEA. J was trimmed by 6 bases and V by 7 bases; bases with no gene match: 11. The CDR3 length is 13 residues. The DNA for the CDR3 is TGCAGCGCCTTGGGACAGGCTCTGGGCGAGCAGTACTTC. Residues: CSALGQALGEQYF.

To note about this clone: The sample contains more than one DNA sequence encoding this CDR3. This sequence joins TRBV7-9 and TRBJ2-5, with a tentative D call TRBD2 (6 bases). CDR3 length: 13 residues. Germline-derived CDR1 and CDR2 are SEHNR and FQNEAQ (reference sequence). V lost 0 bases, J lost 4 bases, and 6 bases lay in between. CDR3 bases: TGTGCCAGCAGCTTAGCGGGGGGAGAGACCCAGTACTTC. Protein sequence: CASSLAGGETQYF.

This clone has more than one count but fewer than ten. The chain links TRBV6-5 to TRBJ2-5, with 7 bases identical to TRBD2. The CDR3 runs 13 residues. CDR1 is MNHEY, CDR2 SVGAGI, per germline. With V trimmed by 2 bases and J by 3 bases, 0 bases remained unmatched. CDR3 protein: CASSYSGEETQYF. CDR3 nucleotide sequence: TGTGCCAGCAGTTACAGCGGGGAAGAGACCCAGTACTTC.

A single count supports this clone. V is TRBV25-1 and J is TRBJ1-2; D might be TRBD1 (5 bases). Deletions cut 5 bases from V and 3 bases from J, with 7 bases between. The V gene's germline CDR1 is MGHDK and CDR2 SYGVNS. CDR3 length: 12 amino acids. DNA of the CDR3: TGTGCCAGCAGTCGGGGGGACTATGGCTACACCTTC. The encoded protein is CASSRGDYGYTF.

This clone has just one count. This chain uses TRBV5-6 with TRBJ2-4, with 7 nucleotides matching TRBD1. The CDR3 has 15 amino acids. CDR1 SGHDT and CDR2 YYEEEE come from the germline V gene. The ends lost 0 bases at V and 0 bases at J; junction bases unmatched: 0. CDR3 sequence (DNA): TGTGCCAGCAGCTTGGACAGGGGAGCCAAAAACATTCAGTACTTC. Protein product: CASSLDRGAKNIQYF.

This clone appeared a few times. The rearrangement uses TRBV23-1 and TRBJ2-4; D uncertain. TRBV23-1 belongs to the ORF category, with a function that is uncertain. Deletions cut 0 bases from V and 4 bases from J, with 7 bases between. The CDR3 runs 14 residues. CDR3 protein: CASSQSSRKNIQYF. In DNA form, the CDR3 reads TGCGCCAGCAGTCAATCGTCCAGGAAAAACATTCAGTACTTC.

This rearrangement joins TRBV14 to TRBJ2-6, with D possibly called TRBD1 or TRBD2 (5 bases each). The CDR3 covers 16 residues. CDR1 and CDR2 from the germline V gene are SGHDN and FVKESK. Trimming cost V 7 bases and J 0 bases, with 13 bases left between them. The CDR3 sequence is CASTLGRGSGANVLTF. CDR3 DNA sequence: TGTGCCAGCACCCTGGGACGGGGCTCTGGGGCCAACGTCCTGACTTTC.

This rearrangement joins TRBV28 to TRBJ2-3; D gene unclear. The CDR3 runs 12 residues. Germline V gives CDR1 MDHEN, CDR2 SYDVKM. Trimming took 6 bases from V and 0 from J, leaving 4 bases between them. The CDR3 coding sequence is TGTGCCAGCAGGTTAAGCACAGATACGCAGTATTTT. Encoded protein: CASRLSTDTQYF.

For the CDR3, the DNA is TGTGCCAGCAGCCCGCGAGGGGGACTAGCGGGGTTGTCAGATACGCAGTATTTT. Residues: CASSPRGGLAGLSDTQYF. This chain joins TRBV9 and TRBJ2-3; 13 bases match TRBD2. The CDR3 has 18 amino acids. Germline V gives CDR1 SGDLS, CDR2 YYNGEE. V was pared by 4 bases and J by 4 bases, with 12 bases of the junction left unmatched.

The rearrangement joins TRBV30 to TRBJ2-7; 8 nucleotides align to TRBD1. The J segment lost 2 bases and the V segment lost 1 base, leaving 4 bases of the junction unmatched. The germline V gene has CDR1 GTSNPN and CDR2 SVGIG (reference sequence). The CDR3 is made up of 14 amino acids. The CDR3 protein is CAWSGGTGTYEQYF. The DNA for the CDR3 is TGTGCCTGGAGTGGGGGGACAGGTACCTACGAGCAGTACTTC.

The chain uses TRBV6-5 and TRBJ2-5; the D gene is possibly TRBD2 (6 bases). The CDR3 runs 15 residues. V was shortened by 6 bases and J by 2 bases, with 16 bases between the two germline ends. CDR1 is MNHEY, CDR2 SVGAGI, per germline. CDR3: CASRPLGSGQETQYF. The CDR3 DNA is TGTGCCAGCAGACCCCTGGGTAGCGGACAAGAGACCCAGTACTTC.

The J gene is TRBJ2-3, the V gene TRBV7-2, with 8 bases fitting TRBD1. Germline V gene data show CDR1 as SGHTA and CDR2 as FQGNSA. V dropped 6 bases and J dropped 4; count of bases not matched to a gene: 6. This CDR3 region has 14 residues. The DNA for the CDR3 is TGTGCCAGCAGTCCCGGCAGGGGGCCAGATACGCAGTATTTT. It specifies CASSPGRGPDTQYF.

The CDR3 nucleotides are TGTGCCTGGAGTGTACCCTTCGGGTGGAGGCAGCCCCAGCATTTT. This gives the protein CAWSVPFGWRQPQHF. V gene TRBV30 combines with J gene TRBJ1-5; no clear D. V was trimmed by 0 bases and J by 7 bases, leaving 16 bases between them. Germline loops: CDR1 GTSNPN, CDR2 SVGIG (reference sequence). The CDR3 sequence is 15 residues long.